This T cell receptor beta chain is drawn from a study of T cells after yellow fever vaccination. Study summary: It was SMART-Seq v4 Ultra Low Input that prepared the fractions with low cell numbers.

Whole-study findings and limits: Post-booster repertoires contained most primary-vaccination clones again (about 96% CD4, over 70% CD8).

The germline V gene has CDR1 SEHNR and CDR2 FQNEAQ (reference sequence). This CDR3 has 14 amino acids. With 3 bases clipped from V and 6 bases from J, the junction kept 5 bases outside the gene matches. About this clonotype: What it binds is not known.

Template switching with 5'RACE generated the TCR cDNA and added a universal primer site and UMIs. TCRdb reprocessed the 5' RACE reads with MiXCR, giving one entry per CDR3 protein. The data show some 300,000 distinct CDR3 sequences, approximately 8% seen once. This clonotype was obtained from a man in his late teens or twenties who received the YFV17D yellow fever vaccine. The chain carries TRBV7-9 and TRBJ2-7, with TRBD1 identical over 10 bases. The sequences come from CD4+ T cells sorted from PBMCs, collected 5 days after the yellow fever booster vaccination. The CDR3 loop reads CASSLGQGSSEQYF. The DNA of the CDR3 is TGTGCCAGCAGCTTGGGACAGGGGTCTAGCGAGCAGTACTTC.